Each of the 16 T cell receptor beta chains below was sequenced from the same sample in a study of cytomegalovirus exposure and HLA in healthy donors. The study ran its PCR with 60 Vbeta and 13 Jbeta primers. The method was immunoSEQ multiplex PCR; TCRdb's version includes in-frame clones alone and lacks a portion of them. The data contain roughly 120,000 clones, 70% to 80% of them seen just once; the ten biggest clones take up 2.7%. Specimen: PBMCs. Receptor source: a middle-aged woman in good health and CMV-seropositive.

This chain connects TRBV10-1 to TRBJ2-3, with 9 bases fitting TRBD2. CDR1 is WNHNN, CDR2 SYGVQD, per germline (reference sequence). With V trimmed by 0 bases and J by 4 bases, 8 bases remained unmatched. This CDR3 comprises 17 residues. In DNA form, the CDR3 reads TGCGCCAGCAGTGAGTCGAGGCTAGCGGGGCGGGCAGATACGCAGTATTTT. Protein: CASSESRLAGRADTQYF.

The rearrangement uses TRBV5-1 and TRBJ2-7, with 10 bases identical to TRBD1. Germline CDR1 SGHRS, CDR2 YFSETQ. J gave up 4 bases and V 4 bases, and 8 bases lay outside the gene matches. The CDR3 length is 15 residues. The CDR3 DNA reads as TGCGCCAGCAGCACGTCCGGGACAGGGGTTTACGAGCAGTACTTC. Translated, it gives CASSTSGTGVYEQYF.

CDR3 nucleotide sequence: TGTGCCTGGAGGAACGGGAATTGCAATGAGCAGTTCTTC. Translating it yields CAWRNGNCNEQFF. V usage is TRBV30 and J usage is TRBJ2-1, with D maybe TRBD2 (5 bases). The germline CDR1 and CDR2 sequences are GTSNPN and SVGIG (reference sequence). V was clipped by 3 bases and J by 6 bases, with 12 bases between them. The CDR3 length is 13 residues.

This clone has just a few counts. This rearrangement joins TRBV10-3 to TRBJ1-1; a possible D gene is TRBD1 (5 bases). V was cut by 6 bases and J by 6 bases, with 8 bases left in between. Germline assignment: CDR1 ENHRY and CDR2 SYGVKD. The CDR3 runs to 11 residues. The CDR3 region is CAIRGAAEAFF. For the CDR3, the DNA is TGTGCCATCAGAGGGGCAGCTGAAGCTTTCTTT.

V usage is TRBV5-6 and J usage is TRBJ1-6, with TRBD1 matching 8 bases. The V and J ends lost 3 bases and 7 bases, in that order; junction bases with no gene match: 12. The CDR3 is 17 amino acids. The germline CDR1 and CDR2 sequences are SGHDT and YYEEEE. The CDR3 DNA reads TGTGCCAGCAGCTGGGGGACAGGTGGAGAAGGGAATTCACCCCTCCACTTT. It yields the protein CASSWGTGGEGNSPLHF.

The chain is built from TRBV5-6 and TRBJ1-4, with D maybe TRBD1 (5 bases). From germline, CDR1 is SGHDT and CDR2 YYEEEE. With 1 base removed from V and 3 bases from J, the gap between germline ends came to 7 bases. The CDR3 has 14 residues. In DNA, the CDR3 is TGTGCCAGCAGCTTGCCAGGGTCTAATGAAAAACTGTTTTTT. Residues: CASSLPGSNEKLFF. Complete variable domain (other parts from reference TRBV5-6 and TRBJ1-4): DAGVTQSPTHLIKTRGQQVTLRCSPKSGHDTVSWYQQALGQGPQFIFQYYEEEERQRGNFPDRFSGHQFPNYSSELNVNALLLGDSALYLCASSLPGSNEKLFFGSGTQLSVL.

V and J are TRBV10-3 and TRBJ2-3; a possible D gene is TRBD1 (5 bases). Germline loops: CDR1 ENHRY, CDR2 SYGVKD. Between the trimmed V and J ends, which lost 5 bases and 0 bases, there was a span of 12 bases. CDR3 length: 15 residues. In nucleotides, the CDR3 is TGTGCCATCAGTACAGGTTCCCTTAGCACAGATACGCAGTATTTT. Protein sequence: CAISTGSLSTDTQYF.

The rearrangement joins TRBV5-5 to TRBJ2-1; possible D gene TRBD2, 5 bases. CDR1 and CDR2 from the germline V gene are SGHKS and YYEKEE (reference sequence). The CDR3 totals 16 residues. V shed 0 bases and J shed 0 bases, with 10 bases lying between them. CDR3: CASSLGGRASYNEQFF. CDR3 DNA: TGTGCCAGCAGCTTGGGAGGGCGGGCCTCCTACAATGAGCAGTTCTTC.

The CDR3 DNA sequence: TGTGCCAGCAGTCCACGACAGTTTAATCAGCCCCAGCATTTT. It yields the protein CASSPRQFNQPQHF. The gene calls are TRBV27 and TRBJ1-5, with D tentatively TRBD1 (5 bases). Germline V gene data show CDR1 as MNHEY and CDR2 as SMNVEV (reference sequence). Trimming took off 5 bases at V and 4 bases at J, with 12 bases between the two ends. This CDR3 spans 14 amino acids.

This clone has a handful of counts. The V and J genes are TRBV6-1 and TRBJ1-3; 8 bases match TRBD1. The CDR3 spans 15 residues. CDR1 and CDR2 (germline): MNHNS, SASEGT. V gave up 0 bases and J gave up 4 bases; unmatched junction bases: 2. CDR3 loop: CASSEATGAGNTIYF. CDR3 bases: TGTGCCAGCAGTGAAGCGACAGGGGCCGGAAACACCATATATTTT.

In DNA form, the CDR3 reads TGCAGCGTCGGCAGGGGGCTCGATAACACCGGGGAGCTGTTTTTT. It codes for CSVGRGLDNTGELFF. V usage is TRBV29-1 and J usage is TRBJ2-2; 8 nucleotides match TRBD1. V lost 6 bases, J lost 2 bases, and 8 bases stayed unmatched. The germline CDR1 and CDR2 sequences are SQVTM and ANQGSEA. The CDR3 length is 15 residues.

The rearrangement uses TRBV30 and TRBJ1-4, with D maybe TRBD1 (5 bases). V was pared by 3 bases and J by 5 bases, with 13 bases between. There are 14 residues in the CDR3. Germline CDR1 and CDR2: GTSNPN and SVGIG (reference sequence). CDR3 coding DNA: TGTGCCTGGAGGGAGGGACCGCAAAATGAAAAACTGTTTTTT. This gives the protein CAWREGPQNEKLFF.

This clone was seen a few times. The chain joins TRBV6-1 to TRBJ2-3; TRBD2 is a possible D gene (7 bases). Trimming shortened V by 10 bases and J by 6 bases, and 20 bases separated the two germline ends. Germline V lookup: CDR1 MNHNS, CDR2 SASEGT. The CDR3 is 14 amino acids. The CDR3 sequence is CAIGGRGAKDTQYF. The DNA for the CDR3 is TGTGCCATCGGCGGACGGGGGGCGAAGGATACGCAGTATTTT.

This chain links TRBV6-1 with TRBJ2-2; D is undetermined. The CDR3 contains 13 residues. V lost 6 bases and J lost 3, with 8 bases in between. Looked up from germline, CDR1 is MNHNS and CDR2 is SASEGT. The CDR3 protein is CASSLVYTGELFF. CDR3 nucleotides: TGTGCCAGCAGCCTAGTTTACACCGGGGAGCTGTTTTTT.

The chain has TRBV28 and TRBJ1-2, with 8 positions matching TRBD1. The CDR3 extends over 15 amino acids. Trimming cost V 6 bases and J 4 bases; bases outside gene matches: 10. Germline loops: CDR1 MDHEN, CDR2 SYDVKM. The CDR3, as DNA: TGTGCCAGCAGCTTCCCCACGGGACAGGCCTATGGCTACACCTTC. The encoded protein is CASSFPTGQAYGYTF.

The rearrangement joins TRBV2 to TRBJ1-1; TRBD1 matches 8 bases. V shed 7 bases, J shed 0 bases, and the junction held 4 bases outside the gene matches. This CDR3 has 14 residues. Germline V gene lookup returns CDR1 SNHLY and CDR2 FYNNEI. CDR3 sequence (DNA): TGTGCCAGCAACGGACAGGGAATGAACACTGAAGCTTTCTTT. As protein: CASNGQGMNTEAFF.